The 9 T cell receptor beta chains below come from one sample, sequenced in a study of beta chain features in type 1 diabetes. Sequenced material consisted of expressed TCRB transcripts (all of the isolated RNA was reverse transcribed). Profiling relied on immunoSEQ multiplex PCR, and the TCRdb table lists in-frame clones only, not all of them. The sample comprises about 330,000 clones, around 10% of which are singletons, and 0.015% rests with the top ten. The specimen sequenced was naive CD4+ T cells from blood. These receptors came from a woman in her 30s in good health.

V gene TRBV11-1 combines with J gene TRBJ2-7, with D unclear. Trimming removed 1 base at V and 5 bases at J, with 15 bases between. This CDR3 is 15 amino acids long. CDR1 and CDR2 (germline): SGHAT, FQDESV (reference sequence). CDR3 nucleotides: TGTGCCAGCAGCTTAGAGATAGCCCGTCCCAACGAGCAGTACTTC. Its translation: CASSLEIARPNEQYF.

V usage is TRBV18 and J usage is TRBJ1-5; a possible D gene is TRBD1 (5 bases). The CDR3 has 17 amino acids. The V gene lost 3 bases and the J gene lost 0 bases, with 15 bases spanning the gap. Germline assignment: CDR1 KGHSH and CDR2 LQKENI. The CDR3 DNA follows: TGTGCCAGCTCACCCTTCGGGGGAGCCGATAGCAATCAGCCCCAGCATTTT. Translated: CASSPFGGADSNQPQHF.

On this clone: Other DNA sequences in the same sample also yield this CDR3. V gene TRBV7-9 combines with J gene TRBJ2-1, with D unclear. The CDR3 sequence is 11 residues long. CDR1 and CDR2 from the germline V gene are SEHNR and FQNEAQ (reference sequence). Trimming pared 7 bases from V and 4 bases from J, leaving 5 bases between. The DNA for the CDR3 is TGTGCCAGCACACGGTACAATGAGCAGTTCTTC. This gives the protein CASTRYNEQFF. Full variable domain (missing parts from reference TRBV7-9 and TRBJ2-1): DTGVSQNPRHKITKRGQNVTFRCDPISEHNRLYWYRQTLGQGPEFLTYFQNEAQLEKSRLLSDRFSAERPKGSFSTLEIQRTEQGDSAMYLCASTRYNEQFFGPGTRLTVL.

This clone was counted only a few times. The rearrangement links TRBV21-1 to TRBJ2-4; the table's D call TRBD2 went unverified against the DNA. TRBV21-1 is designated a pseudogene. The CDR3 consists of 17 residues. CDR3 coding DNA: TGTGCCAGCAGCAAAGCGCTTCGGGGTCGATTCAAAAACATTCAGTACTTC. Translated: CASSKALRGRFKNIQYF.

The chain has TRBV5-1 and TRBJ2-1; TRBD2 might be the D (6 bases). The V gene lost 4 bases and the J gene lost 0 bases, with 14 bases spanning the gap. CDR3 size: 16 residues. Germline loops: CDR1 SGHRS, CDR2 YFSETQ. CDR3 in amino acids: CASSQPGVSSYNEQFF. The CDR3 DNA reads as TGCGCCAGCAGCCAACCGGGAGTGAGCTCCTACAATGAGCAGTTCTTC. Based on the CDR3 plus reference TRBV5-1 and TRBJ2-1, the full variable domain is KAGVTQTPRYLIKTRGQQVTLSCSPISGHRSVSWYQQTPGQGLQFLFEYFSETQRNKGNFPGRFSGRQFSNSRSEMNVSTLELGDSALYLCASSQPGVSSYNEQFFGPGTRLTVL.

The chain couples TRBV2 to TRBJ2-3, with TRBD2 matching over 9 bases. This CDR3 is built from 15 residues. CDR1 is SNHLY, CDR2 FYNNEI, per germline. The J segment lost 1 base and the V segment lost 8 bases, leaving 7 bases of the junction unmatched. The CDR3 sequence is CASGRASGGTDTQYF. The CDR3 bases are TGTGCCAGCGGTAGGGCTAGCGGGGGCACAGATACGCAGTATTTT.

The DNA of the CDR3 is TGTGCCTCACCGGGACAGGGGTATGGCTACACCTTC. This sequence encodes CASPGQGYGYTF. The rearrangement joins TRBV30 to TRBJ1-2; the match to TRBD1 covers 10 bases. Germline V gene lookup returns CDR1 GTSNPN and CDR2 SVGIG (reference sequence). This CDR3 comprises 12 residues. The V and J ends lost 7 bases and 5 bases, in that order; junction bases with no gene match: 4.

This clone came up a few times. The V gene is TRBV6-5, the J gene TRBJ2-3, with 7 nucleotides matching TRBD2. CDR3 length equals 15 residues. The ends lost 7 bases at V and 0 bases at J; junction bases unmatched: 7. Germline V gene data show CDR1 as MNHEY and CDR2 as SVGAGI. CDR3 DNA: TGTGCCAGCAATACCCCTAGCGGTAGCACAGATACGCAGTATTTT. Translation gives CASNTPSGSTDTQYF.

This clone came up a few times. The V gene is TRBV5-4, the J gene TRBJ2-3; 12 bases align to TRBD2. Germline-derived CDR1 and CDR2 are SGHNT and YYREEE (reference sequence). The CDR3 has 16 residues. V lost 1 base and J lost 5; bases outside the gene matches: 5. The CDR3 protein is CASSLRLAGEGDTQYF. CDR3 nucleotides: TGTGCCAGCAGCTTGCGACTAGCGGGAGAAGGAGATACGCAGTATTTT.